One and the same sample provided the 8 T cell receptor beta chains below, sequenced in a study of blood T cell repertoires in COVID-19. Only in-frame clones appear in the TCRdb table, and some are missing; sequencing was by immunoSEQ multiplex PCR. The sample lists about 250,000 clones; approximately 90% were seen once. Sequenced sample: peripheral blood. These receptors were collected from a woman aged 25-40 years with COVID-19, enrolled during active disease.

The chain employs TRBV11-2 and TRBJ1-3; D gene ambiguous. V was clipped by 3 bases and J by 0 bases, with 18 bases between them. CDR1 is SGHAT, CDR2 FQNNGV, per germline. The CDR3 is made up of 18 amino acids. For the CDR3, the DNA is TGTGCCAGCAGCTTTAACTCTCTCCCAGGTTCCTCTGGAAACACCATATATTTT. Encoded protein: CASSFNSLPGSSGNTIYF.

This rearrangement joins TRBV2 to TRBJ2-5; 8 nucleotides agree with TRBD2. Per the germline V gene, CDR1 is SNHLY and CDR2 is FYNNEI. This CDR3 is 15 amino acids long. V shed 7 bases and J 1 base; nucleotides not matched to a gene: 8. CDR3 residues: CASTAPGLVQETQYF. In nucleotides, the CDR3 is TGTGCCAGCACCGCTCCGGGACTAGTCCAAGAGACCCAGTACTTC.

The chain links TRBV6-2 or TRBV6-3 to TRBJ1-5; possible D gene TRBD1, 5 bases. Germline V gene data show CDR1 as MNHEY and CDR2 as SVGEGT. The CDR3 consists of 14 residues. The germline V and J ends were trimmed by 2 bases and 3 bases, with 8 bases remaining between them. CDR3 nucleotide sequence: TGTGCCAGCAGTTACACAGGTTTCAATCAGCCCCAGCATTTT. Translated: CASSYTGFNQPQHF.

The V and J genes are TRBV28 and TRBJ1-5, with D maybe TRBD1 (6 bases). CDR1 MDHEN and CDR2 SYDVKM come from the germline V gene. Trimming removed 5 bases from V and 2 bases from J, with 16 bases in between. This CDR3 contains 16 residues. The CDR3 here is CASSVSQGNGNQPQHF. For the CDR3, the DNA is TGTGCCAGCAGTGTATCTCAGGGGAATGGCAATCAGCCCCAGCATTTT.

The CDR3 DNA is TGCAGCGCCCGTGGGACAATCCAAGAGACCCAGTACTTC. Protein sequence: CSARGTIQETQYF. The chain recombines TRBV29-1 with TRBJ2-5, with a weak D call TRBD1 (6 bases). V lost 7 bases to trimming and J lost 1 base, with 13 bases between them. CDR3 size: 13 residues. Looked up from germline, CDR1 is SQVTM and CDR2 is ANQGSEA.

The chain couples TRBV5-1 to TRBJ2-5; 8 nucleotides agree with TRBD2. J gave up 1 base and V 3 bases, and 5 bases lay outside the gene matches. The CDR3 is made up of 15 amino acids. CDR1 and CDR2 from the germline V gene are SGHRS and YFSETQ. CDR3 sequence: CASSWILAAQETQYF. As DNA, the CDR3 is TGCGCCAGCAGCTGGATACTAGCGGCCCAAGAGACCCAGTACTTC.

The chain carries TRBV2 and TRBJ2-3; D is perhaps TRBD2 (6 bases). With 7 bases removed from V and 2 bases from J, the gap between germline ends came to 10 bases. The V gene's germline CDR1 is SNHLY and CDR2 FYNNEI. The CDR3 length is 13 residues. The CDR3 DNA follows: TGTGCCAGCAACCGACTAGTCACAGATACGCAGTATTTT. This translates into CASNRLVTDTQYF.

This clone came up once. The J gene is TRBJ2-3, the V gene TRBV6-4; the match to TRBD2 covers 9 bases. Germline assignment: CDR1 MRHNA and CDR2 SNTAGT. CDR3 size: 15 residues. J gave up 4 bases and V 3 bases, and 5 bases lay outside the gene matches. The DNA of the CDR3 is TGTGCCAGCAGTGAGGCGGGGGGGCCTTCAGATACGCAGTATTTT. Translated: CASSEAGGPSDTQYF.